Shown below are 19 T cell receptor beta chains from a single sample sequenced in a study of neurological immune-mediated disorders. TCRdb reprocessed the 5' RACE reads via MiXCR and lists one record per CDR3 protein. Among approximately 24,000 distinct CDR3 sequences listed, 10% to 15% were seen once. The sample consisted of PBMCs. These receptors all stem from a woman in her 40s with HTLV-1-associated myelopathy (HAM/TSP).

This clonotype was recorded at least ten times. The V and J genes are TRBV28 and TRBJ2-7, with a possible D match to TRBD1 (5 bases). The V end was cut by 8 bases, the J end by 4 bases, with 12 bases between. CDR1 is MDHEN and CDR2 is SYDVKM in the germline V gene. This CDR3 contains 12 residues. The CDR3 reads CASGGREYEQYF. Here the CDR3 DNA reads TGTGCCAGCGGCGGCAGGGAATACGAGCAGTACTTC.

Note on this clonotype: Likely a read error: the CDR3 ends without its conserved phenylalanine or tryptophan. The limits of the CDR3 on the DNA are not certain, so only TCRdb's listed CDR3 is given. The J gene is TRBJ2-2, the V gene TRBV6-5. The CDR3 is 12 amino acids long, termini counted. Germline V gives CDR1 MNHEY, CDR2 SVGAGI. The CDR3 spells CASRQWTGELFL.

This clonotype is termed medium-sized. This chain joins TRBV9 and TRBJ2-1, with TRBD2 identical over 9 bases. V gave up 1 base and J gave up 2 bases; unmatched junction bases: 13. CDR1 is SGDLS and CDR2 is YYNGEE in the germline V gene. The CDR3 has 19 amino acids. CDR3: CASSVSGTSPKRPYNEQFF. The CDR3 DNA reads as TGTGCCAGCAGCGTAAGCGGGACTAGCCCGAAGAGGCCCTACAATGAGCAGTTCTTC. Complete variable domain (other parts from reference TRBV9 and TRBJ2-1): DSGVTQTPKHLITATGQRVTLRCSPRSGDLSVYWYQQSLDQGLQFLIQYYNGEERAKGNILERFSAQQFPDLHSELNLSSLELGDSALYFCASSVSGTSPKRPYNEQFFGPGTRLTVL.

This clonotype was seen at least ten times. The chain uses TRBV5-1 and TRBJ2-7; D possibly matches TRBD1 or TRBD2 (5 bases each). This CDR3 has 13 residues. Trimming took 4 bases from V and 6 from J, leaving 14 bases between them. Germline assignment: CDR1 SGHRS and CDR2 YFSETQ. The CDR3 region is CASSRDGGLEQYF. The CDR3 coding sequence is TGCGCCAGCAGCCGGGACGGCGGGCTCGAGCAGTACTTC. The full variable domain, rest sourced from reference TRBV5-1 and TRBJ2-7, is KAGVTQTPRYLIKTRGQQVTLSCSPISGHRSVSWYQQTPGQGLQFLFEYFSETQRNKGNFPGRFSGRQFSNSRSEMNVSTLELGDSALYLCASSRDGGLEQYFGPGTRLTVT.

This clonotype was recorded at least ten times. The rearrangement uses TRBV20-1 and TRBJ1-2, with 9 bases identical to TRBD1. The CDR3 extends over 16 amino acids. CDR1 and CDR2 (germline): DFQATT, SNEGSKA (reference sequence). V lost 3 bases to trimming and J lost 4 bases; unmatched junction nucleotides: 12. DNA of the CDR3: TGCAGTGCTAGGGGAATGGGACAGGGCTTTGGCTATGGCTACACCTTC. The encoded protein is CSARGMGQGFGYGYTF.

This clonotype has at least ten counts. The chain uses TRBV20-1 and TRBJ2-7; 8 nucleotides match TRBD2. After removal of 0 bases from V and 1 base from J, the junction contained 8 bases not matched to a gene. Germline CDR1 DFQATT, CDR2 SNEGSKA (reference sequence). This CDR3 comprises 16 residues. The CDR3 reads CSARDLSAGGSYEQYF. CDR3 coding DNA: TGCAGTGCTAGAGATCTGAGCGCGGGGGGTTCCTACGAGCAGTACTTC.

There are many counts of this clonotype. The chain couples TRBV20-1 to TRBJ2-5; D uncertain. The CDR3 extends over 14 amino acids. Germline values: CDR1 DFQATT, CDR2 SNEGSKA (reference sequence). Trimming pared 0 bases from V and 1 base from J, leaving 9 bases between. CDR3 loop: CSARDRRFQETQYF. The CDR3 DNA follows: TGCAGTGCTAGAGATCGGCGGTTCCAAGAGACCCAGTACTTC.

This clonotype showed up many times. V and J are TRBV11-3 and TRBJ2-2; D not resolved. Trimming shortened V by 3 bases and J by 1 base, and 6 bases separated the two germline ends. The germline V gene encodes CDR1 SGHNT and CDR2 YENEEA. The CDR3 is 14 amino acids. CDR3 DNA: TGTGCCAGCAGCTTTGACGGGAACACCGGGGAGCTGTTTTTT. Residues: CASSFDGNTGELFF.

This clonotype was detected ten times or more. V and J are TRBV2 and TRBJ2-1, with D perhaps matching TRBD2 (7 bases). Germline values: CDR1 SNHLY, CDR2 FYNNEI. The CDR3 is made up of 15 amino acids. Trimming cost V 4 bases and J 7 bases, with 17 bases left between them. The CDR3 sequence: CASSVLGGATNEQFF. DNA for the CDR3: TGTGCCAGCAGTGTCCTGGGGGGGGCCACGAATGAGCAGTTCTTC.

This clonotype was seen many times. The gene calls are TRBV9 and TRBJ2-1; 14 nucleotides line up with TRBD2. Per the germline V gene, CDR1 is SGDLS and CDR2 is YYNGEE. V was pared by 3 bases and J by 7 bases, with 6 bases of the junction left unmatched. This CDR3 spans 16 amino acids. The CDR3 bases are TGTGCCAGCAGCGGAGGGACTAGCGGGAGTTTGAATGAGCAGTTCTTC. Protein: CASSGGTSGSLNEQFF.

This clonotype was found many times. The J gene is TRBJ1-1, the V gene TRBV4-1; tentatively, D is TRBD1 (5 bases). Germline V gene data show CDR1 as MGHRA and CDR2 as YSYEKL. This CDR3 has 17 amino acids. The V end lost 3 bases, the J end lost 1 base, and 18 bases lay between the germline ends. The CDR3 nucleotides read TGCGCCAGCAGCCAGACAGAGTTTACGGGGAGGAACACTGAAGCTTTCTTT. It specifies CASSQTEFTGRNTEAFF.

This clonotype has ten or more counts. This chain links TRBV7-9 with TRBJ1-1, with TRBD1 as a possible D gene (5 bases). Germline lookup yields CDR1 SEHNR and CDR2 FQNEAQ (reference sequence). This CDR3 spans 12 amino acids. The ends were cut back, 8 bases at V and 4 bases at J, with 11 bases in the middle. The CDR3 DNA reads TGTGCCAGCGGGGGGGGGGGCACTGAAGCTTTCTTT. It is translated as CASGGGGTEAFF.

This clonotype has ten or more counts. V and J are TRBV12-3 or TRBV12-4 and TRBJ2-5; D gene unclear. This CDR3 comprises 11 residues. Trimming took 2 bases from V and 5 from J, leaving 3 bases between them. In nucleotides, the CDR3 is TGTGCCAGCAGTTTACGGGAGACCCAGTACTTC. Amino acid sequence: CASSLRETQYF.

This clonotype was detected many times. The chain recombines TRBV12-3 or TRBV12-4 with TRBJ2-1; D perhaps matches TRBD1 (6 bases). V lost 5 bases, J lost 7 bases, and 18 bases lay in between. The CDR3 runs 15 residues. The CDR3 here is CASSPQRTEGNEQFF. The CDR3 coding sequence is TGTGCCAGCAGTCCGCAACGGACAGAGGGGAATGAGCAGTTCTTC.

This clonotype came up many times. The genes are TRBV6-6 and TRBJ2-4; D might be TRBD1 or TRBD2, each matching 6 bases. CDR3 length: 15 residues. Germline assignment: CDR1 MNHNY and CDR2 SVGAGI (reference sequence). Deletions cut 8 bases from V and 3 bases from J, with 17 bases between. Here the CDR3 DNA reads TGTGCCAGCCTTAGTGGGGGGCTGGGCAAAAACATTCAGTACTTC. This translates into CASLSGGLGKNIQYF.

Ten or more counts support this clonotype. The chain links TRBV10-3 to TRBJ2-2; D gene uncertain. Trimming pared 7 bases from V and 4 bases from J, leaving 16 bases between. The CDR3 extends over 15 amino acids. From germline, CDR1 is ENHRY and CDR2 SYGVKD. CDR3 residues: CAIMSIRWSTGELFF. CDR3 sequence (DNA): TGTGCCATCATGTCTATACGTTGGAGCACCGGGGAGCTGTTTTTT.

This clonotype was counted at least ten times. CDR3 amino acids: CASSSQGGRNTEAFF. In DNA, the CDR3 is TGTGCCAGCAGCTCGCAGGGTGGAAGGAACACTGAAGCTTTCTTT. V is TRBV7-9 and J is TRBJ1-1; possible D gene TRBD1, 5 bases. Trimming pared 4 bases from V and 1 base from J, leaving 13 bases between. CDR1 SEHNR and CDR2 FQNEAQ come from the germline V gene (reference sequence). The CDR3 length is 15 residues.

This clonotype was counted many times. This chain connects TRBV10-3 to TRBJ2-3; D is uncertain. Germline V lookup: CDR1 ENHRY, CDR2 SYGVKD. The V end lost 2 bases, the J end lost 2 bases, and 5 bases lay between the germline ends. This CDR3 spans 13 amino acids. The CDR3 sequence is CAISEGTTDTQYF. The CDR3 DNA reads TGTGCCATCAGTGAGGGAACCACAGATACGCAGTATTTT.

The table lists this clonotype with many counts. The rearrangement uses TRBV7-9 and TRBJ2-1; perhaps TRBD1 as D (5 bases). V dropped 5 bases and J dropped 6 bases, with 8 bases sitting between them. The CDR3 is 12 residues long. CDR1 and CDR2 (germline): SEHNR, FQNEAQ (reference sequence). The CDR3 is CASSVDSNEQFF. The DNA of the CDR3 is TGTGCCAGCAGCGTAGACAGCAATGAGCAGTTCTTC.